This entry features one T cell receptor (beta chain) sequence. Antigen: not known. The data derive from a study of blood T cells in healthy people across ages. Isolated PBMCs totaled at least 6.5 million in each sample. This CDR3 region has 14 residues. Germline V lookup: CDR1 LGHNA, CDR2 YNFKEQ. J lost 5 bases, V lost 4 bases, and 4 bases had no gene match. Alongside a J-beta primer mix, a sample-barcoded 5' primer served in a second PCR lasting about 7 to 12 cycles. TCRdb ran MiXCR on the 5' RACE reads and lists one entry per CDR3 protein. This repertoire shows about 730,000 distinct CDR3 sequences, approximately 43% found once; its top ten account for around a fifth. Overall study findings and caveats: Lack of knowledge of donor CMV status possibly confounded expanded clonotype changes.

The receptor comes from a woman aged 60-75 years in good health. The rearrangement links TRBV4-2 to TRBJ2-1; 8 positions match TRBD2. The sample consisted of blood. CDR3 bases: TGTGCCAGCAGCCCACATAGCGGGAACAATGAGCAGTTCTTC. Protein product: CASSPHSGNNEQFF.